These T cell receptor beta chains were read from a single sample in a study of cytomegalovirus exposure and HLA in healthy donors. Libraries were prepared by immunoSEQ multiplex PCR; TCRdb keeps only in-frame clonotypes and omits some of them. The table lists about 120,000 clones, with approximately 6.8% in the top ten. Source material: PBMCs. These receptors were taken from a man aged 35 to 55 in good health and CMV-seropositive. Each CDR3 is given with its conserved first and last residue. A D gene is named only where the DNA matches it firmly.

TRBJ2-3	TRBD1	TRBV10-3	TGTGCCATCAGGCGACCGGGACAGGGGGCCGCAGATACGCAGTATTTT	CAIRRPGQGAADTQYF
TRBJ2-1	TRBD1	TRBV5-6	TGTGCCAGCAGCTTGGTGGGACAGGGCTACAATGAGCAGTTCTTC	CASSLVGQGYNEQFF
TRBJ1-1	.	TRBV10-3	TGTGCCATCAGTGAGTCGTTCGGACTTGAAGCTTTCTTT	CAISESFGLEAFF
TRBJ2-7	.	TRBV30	TGTGCCTGGAGTGTACTGAGCTCCCGCTCCTACGAGCAGTACTTC	CAWSVLSSRSYEQYF
TRBJ2-1	.	TRBV6-6	TGCGCCAGCAGTTACTCCGCGACAGTGTACAATGAGCAGTTCTTC	CASSYSATVYNEQFF
TRBJ2-5	.	TRBV7-8	TGTGCCAGCAGCTTTGTAGACAGGCCCCGGGCCCAGTACTTC	CASSFVDRPRAQYF
TRBJ1-4	.	TRBV7-6	TGTGCCAGCAGCCCCGTCAAGGACCAGGCGGGTGAAAAACTGTTTTTT	CASSPVKDQAGEKLFF
TRBJ1-2	TRBD1	TRBV5-6	TGTGCCAGCAGCTTGGTACAGGGGGAAGGCTACACCTTC	CASSLVQGEGYTF
TRBJ1-2	.	TRBV28	TGTGCCAGCAGACCCGGGGTAAACGGCTACACCTTC	CASRPGVNGYTF
TRBJ1-1	TRBD1	TRBV19	TGTGCCAGTAGGGACAGGGGGCCCCCCATGAACACTGAAGCTTTCTTT	CASRDRGPPMNTEAFF
TRBJ1-1	TRBD1	TRBV10-3	TGTGCCATCAGGGCCGGGACAGCAACAAATGAAGCTTTCTTT	CAIRAGTATNEAFF
TRBJ2-3	TRBD2	TRBV5-1	TGCGCCAGCAGCCTTAGCGGGGTTGAGGTAGTGTATTTT	CASSLSGVEVVYF
TRBJ1-4	TRBD1	TRBV7-3	TGTGCCAGCAGCATCTACAGGGGCGAAAAACTGTTTTTT	CASSIYRGEKLFF
TRBJ1-4	.	TRBV5-1	TGCGCCAGCAGTTTGGCATTCAGGGAAGCTACTAATGAAAAACTGTTTTTT	CASSLAFREATNEKLFF